Below, 26 T cell receptor beta chains from the same sample are listed, as sequenced in a study of blood T cell repertoires in COVID-19 (dated by TCRdb to 2020 to 2022). Library preparation used the immunoSEQ multiplex PCR assay. TCRdb's version of the immuneACCESS table is confined to in-frame rearrangements and falls short of the full clone set. An unresolved V gene accounts for under half of the shortfall where checked; the remainder is of unknown origin. The sample profile shows 40,000 to 55,000 clones; approximately 84% of them were found once. Of the sample, around 4.5% is held by the ten largest clones. The sample was peripheral blood. Every receptor here comes from a middle-aged man with active COVID-19.

The V and J genes are TRBV28 and TRBJ2-1; D is unclear. With 3 bases removed from V and 7 bases from J, the gap between germline ends came to 10 bases. Germline V lookup: CDR1 MDHEN, CDR2 SYDVKM. This CDR3 is built from 13 residues. CDR3 nucleotide sequence: TGTGCCAGCAGTTTCGAGACTCCGAATGAGCAGTTCTTC. Translation: CASSFETPNEQFF.

J is TRBJ1-6 and V is TRBV10-3; possible D gene TRBD1, 6 bases. Germline V gives CDR1 ENHRY, CDR2 SYGVKD. The CDR3 extends over 12 amino acids. V lost 7 bases and J lost 9, with 10 bases in between. CDR3 protein: CAIKGVGSPLHF. The CDR3 DNA sequence: TGTGCCATCAAGGGGGTGGGTTCACCCCTCCACTTT.

This clone was counted a single time. This rearrangement joins TRBV28 to TRBJ1-6, with TRBD1 as a possible D gene (5 bases). The CDR3 is made up of 13 amino acids. The germline V and J ends were trimmed by 1 base and 10 bases, with 8 bases remaining between them. The germline V gene encodes CDR1 MDHEN and CDR2 SYDVKM. The CDR3 is CASSLLGGSPLHF. CDR3 DNA: TGTGCCAGCAGTTTATTGGGGGGGTCACCCCTCCACTTT.

The chain uses TRBV10-3 and TRBJ1-5, with D possibly TRBD1 on 6 matching bases. This CDR3 comprises 16 residues. Germline V gives CDR1 ENHRY, CDR2 SYGVKD. With 0 bases removed from V and 8 bases from J, the gap between germline ends came to 17 bases. CDR3 protein: CAISESIGGAKEPQHF. Here the CDR3 DNA reads TGTGCCATCAGTGAGTCGATTGGGGGGGCTAAGGAGCCCCAGCATTTT.

The rearrangement uses TRBV7-2 and TRBJ2-7; possible D gene TRBD2, 5 bases. V was clipped by 5 bases and J by 3 bases, with 14 bases between them. The germline V gene encodes CDR1 SGHTA and CDR2 FQGNSA. CDR3 length equals 14 residues. CDR3 DNA: TGTGCCAGCAGCCCGAGCGGTTACAACTACGAGCAGTACTTC. Protein sequence: CASSPSGYNYEQYF.

The J gene is TRBJ2-1, the V gene TRBV9, with D maybe TRBD2 (6 bases). The germline gives CDR1 SGDLS, CDR2 YYNGEE. V was trimmed by 3 bases and J by 7 bases, leaving 14 bases between them. The CDR3 has 14 amino acids. The CDR3 DNA reads as TGTGCCAGCAGCGCCTCAGCGGGTGCAAATGAGCAGTTCTTC. This translates into CASSASAGANEQFF.

The chain carries TRBV3-1 (or the pseudogene TRBV3-2) and TRBJ2-3; D is uncertain. V was cut by 3 bases and J by 3 bases, with 4 bases left in between. This CDR3 spans 12 amino acids. CDR1 is LGHDT and CDR2 is YNNKEL in the germline V gene (reference sequence). Written as DNA, the CDR3 is TGTGCCAGCAGCCATTCAACAGATACGCAGTATTTT. Protein: CASSHSTDTQYF.

A note on this clone: One junction end does not reproduce the germline sequence, and a read error may be involved. Other DNA sequences in the same sample also yield this CDR3. V gene TRBV6-4 combines with J gene TRBJ1-2; D possibly corresponds to TRBD1 (5 bases). The CDR3 is made up of 14 amino acids. CDR1 and CDR2 from the germline V gene are MRHNA and SNTAGT. The CDR3 loop is CASSDSTEKHGYTF. Here the CDR3 DNA reads TGTGCCAGCAGCGACTCGACAGAGAAGCACGGCTACACCTTC.

This rearrangement joins TRBV21-1 to TRBJ1-5; TRBD1, the D gene given by the table, was not confirmed from the DNA. TRBV21-1 is given as a pseudogene. The CDR3 consists of 14 residues. CDR3 amino acids: CATNYRVTDQPQHF. Here the CDR3 DNA reads TGTGCCACAAATTACAGGGTTACTGATCAGCCCCAGCATTTT.

For the CDR3, the DNA is TGTGCCATCAAACGGGGACAGGAGGGCTACGAGCAGTACTTC. This codes for CAIKRGQEGYEQYF. This chain links TRBV10-3 with TRBJ2-7; 8 bases are shared with TRBD1. This CDR3 spans 14 amino acids. The ends lost 7 bases at V and 3 bases at J; junction bases unmatched: 8. Per germline, CDR1 ENHRY and CDR2 SYGVKD.

The gene calls are TRBV24-1 and TRBJ2-3; TRBD1 is a possible D gene (6 bases). The CDR3 spans 17 residues. From germline, CDR1 is KGHDR and CDR2 SFDVKD. With 3 bases removed from V and 2 bases from J, the gap between germline ends came to 17 bases. The CDR3 reads CATSDPGTPIYTDTQYF. Written as DNA, the CDR3 is TGTGCCACCAGTGATCCTGGGACACCCATTTACACAGATACGCAGTATTTT.

This clone turned up a few times. This chain uses TRBV7-9 with TRBJ1-6; D might be TRBD1 (6 bases). Trimming removed 5 bases from V and 6 bases from J, with 14 bases in between. The CDR3 has 15 amino acids. Germline CDR1 and CDR2: SEHNR and FQNEAQ (reference sequence). In DNA, the CDR3 is TGTGCCAGCAGCATCAGGGGAGAGGGTAATTCACCCCTCCACTTT. This translates into CASSIRGEGNSPLHF.

This clone was found a few times. The genes are TRBV7-9 and TRBJ2-2; TRBD2 is a possible D gene (5 bases). In germline, CDR1 is SEHNR, CDR2 FQNEAQ (reference sequence). There are 13 residues in the CDR3. Trimming removed 5 bases from V and 7 bases from J, with 11 bases in between. CDR3 nucleotides: TGTGCCAGCAGCCCCCCCGGGGACGGGGAGCTGTTTTTT. Translating it yields CASSPPGDGELFF.

This clone turned up a few times. CDR3 DNA sequence: TGCGCCAGCAGTGAGTCGACTTTCTCCTACGAGCAGTACTTC. Amino acid sequence: CASSESTFSYEQYF. J is TRBJ2-7 and V is TRBV10-1; D is undetermined. CDR3 length equals 14 residues. The V end lost 0 bases, the J end lost 0 bases, and 6 bases lay between the germline ends. Germline V gene sequence: CDR1 WNHNN, CDR2 SYGVQD (reference sequence).

The chain uses TRBV4-1 and TRBJ2-3; no definite D call. CDR3 length equals 15 residues. Germline V lookup: CDR1 MGHRA, CDR2 YSYEKL. V dropped 1 base and J dropped 0 bases, with 8 bases sitting between them. The CDR3 loop reads CASSQVRGSTDTQYF. The DNA for the CDR3 is TGCGCCAGCAGCCAAGTGCGAGGCAGCACAGATACGCAGTATTTT.

This rearrangement joins TRBV4-2 to TRBJ2-7, with a possible D match to TRBD2 (6 bases). The CDR3 extends over 15 amino acids. The ends were cut back, 0 bases at V and 4 bases at J, with 13 bases in the middle. Germline loops: CDR1 LGHNA, CDR2 YNFKEQ. The CDR3 region has the DNA TGTGCCAGCAGCCAAGATCGGGGGTGGTTGTACGAGCAGTACTTC. Residues: CASSQDRGWLYEQYF.

The genes are TRBV7-2 and TRBJ1-2; D ambiguous. The length of the CDR3 is 13 residues. Between the trimmed V and J ends, which lost 6 bases and 4 bases, there was a span of 12 bases. The germline gives CDR1 SGHTA, CDR2 FQGNSA. CDR3 in amino acids: CASSQPAAYGYTF. DNA of the CDR3: TGTGCCAGCAGTCAACCGGCGGCCTATGGCTACACCTTC.

V and J are TRBV10-3 and TRBJ2-7, with 9 bases aligning to TRBD2. The CDR3 contains 14 residues. CDR1 ENHRY and CDR2 SYGVKD come from the germline V gene. V shed 10 bases, J shed 6 bases, and the junction held 13 bases outside the gene matches. CDR3 amino acids: CATKWSSGAGEQYF. The DNA for the CDR3 is TGTGCCACCAAATGGTCTAGCGGGGCCGGCGAGCAGTACTTC.

The chain carries TRBV5-4 and TRBJ2-6; D remains unclear. CDR1 and CDR2 from the germline V gene are SGHNT and YYREEE (reference sequence). V was trimmed by 5 bases and J by 2 bases, leaving 11 bases between them. There are 15 residues in the CDR3. The CDR3 coding sequence is TGTGCCAGCAGACCACCCGGAGCTGGGGCCAACGTCCTGACTTTC. Its protein is CASRPPGAGANVLTF.

This clone is categorized as medium-sized. The J gene is TRBJ2-1, the V gene TRBV24-1, with 8 nucleotides matching TRBD2. V gave up 9 bases and J gave up 3 bases; unmatched junction bases: 6. CDR1 and CDR2 from the germline V gene are KGHDR and SFDVKD. There are 14 residues in the CDR3. CDR3 in amino acids: CATESGGFYNEQFF. The CDR3, as DNA: TGTGCCACCGAGAGCGGGGGATTCTACAATGAGCAGTTCTTC.

The gene calls are TRBV24-1 and TRBJ1-4; TRBD1 is a possible D gene (6 bases). Trimming removed 2 bases from V and 7 bases from J, with 16 bases in between. CDR3 length: 16 residues. Looked up from germline, CDR1 is KGHDR and CDR2 is SFDVKD. The CDR3 loop is CATSDSPTGWGEKLFF. In DNA form, the CDR3 reads TGTGCCACCAGTGATTCGCCAACAGGGTGGGGTGAAAAACTGTTTTTT.

V gene TRBV4-1 combines with J gene TRBJ2-3; TRBD2 matches at 13 bases. The trim removed 1 base at V and 4 bases at J, leaving 8 bases unmatched. Germline V gene data show CDR1 as MGHRA and CDR2 as YSYEKL. The CDR3 has 18 residues. CDR3 sequence reads: CASSQGRGLAGRADTQYF. CDR3 coding DNA: TGCGCCAGCAGCCAAGGGCGGGGACTAGCGGGGCGGGCAGATACGCAGTATTTT.

V is TRBV28 and J is TRBJ1-6, with D unclear. The CDR3 totals 16 residues. Germline-derived CDR1 and CDR2 are MDHEN and SYDVKM. Trimming took off 2 bases at V and 4 bases at J, with 12 bases between the two ends. Written as DNA, the CDR3 is TGTGCCAGCAGTTTACCAGGAGGCGCGTATAATTCACCCCTCCACTTT. Amino acid sequence: CASSLPGGAYNSPLHF.

V gene TRBV2 combines with J gene TRBJ2-3; 8 bases are shared with TRBD2. The germline gives CDR1 SNHLY, CDR2 FYNNEI. CDR3 length: 14 residues. The V segment lost 6 bases and the J segment 2 bases; nucleotides outside the gene matches: 4. The CDR3 sequence is CASSPSGFTDTQYF. In nucleotides, the CDR3 is TGTGCCAGCAGCCCTAGCGGGTTCACAGATACGCAGTATTTT. The full variable domain, in which reference TRBV2 and TRBJ2-3 provide the parts outside the CDR3, is EPEVTQTPSHQVTQMGQEVILRCVPISNHLYFYWYRQILGQKVEFLVSFYNNEISEKSEIFDDQFSVERPDGSNFTLKIRSTKLEDSAMYFCASSPSGFTDTQYFGPGTRLTVL.

The J gene is TRBJ2-7, the V gene TRBV18, with D perhaps matching TRBD2 (5 bases). Trimming took 4 bases from V and 3 from J, leaving 10 bases between them. The CDR3 covers 13 residues. Per germline, CDR1 KGHSH and CDR2 LQKENI. CDR3 bases: TGTGCCAGCTCACAGCCCGGGGACTACGAGCAGTACTTC. This gives the protein CASSQPGDYEQYF.

The CDR3 nucleotides are TGTGCCAGCAGCTTAGAACTAGCGGACTACTCCTACGAGCAGTACTTC. It encodes CASSLELADYSYEQYF. The chain is built from TRBV7-9 and TRBJ2-7; 8 bases are a match to TRBD2. The germline gives CDR1 SEHNR, CDR2 FQNEAQ (reference sequence). The CDR3 has 16 amino acids. Trimming cost V 1 base and J 0 bases; bases outside gene matches: 5.